The 19 T cell receptor beta chains in this list originate from one sample, sequenced in a study of cytomegalovirus exposure and HLA in healthy donors. This PCR relied on a set of 60 Vbeta primers and 13 Jbeta primers. Only in-frame clones appear in the TCRdb table, and some are missing; sequencing was by immunoSEQ multiplex PCR. The data show some 150,000 clones, around 75% seen once. Material for sequencing was PBMCs. Every receptor here comes from a female donor in good health and CMV-seronegative.

This clone came up a few times. The chain combines TRBV5-1 with TRBJ1-1; 7 bases line up with TRBD1. V was clipped by 4 bases and J by 5 bases; unmatched bases: 11. CDR1 and CDR2 from the germline V gene are SGHRS and YFSETQ. CDR3 length: 15 amino acids. CDR3 coding DNA: TGCGCCAGCAGCGCGCAAGACAGGGCGCGAACTGAAGCTTTCTTT. Translation gives CASSAQDRARTEAFF.

CDR3: CASGPLSGGQNTGELFF. The DNA for the CDR3 is TGCGCCAGCGGACCGCTTAGCGGGGGCCAGAACACCGGGGAGCTGTTTTTT. The chain links TRBV5-1 to TRBJ2-2; TRBD2 matches 9 bases. The trim removed 7 bases at V and 1 base at J, leaving 11 bases unmatched. The V gene's germline CDR1 is SGHRS and CDR2 YFSETQ. The CDR3 covers 17 residues.

This clone was seen only once. The chain recombines TRBV5-6 with TRBJ2-3; D gene unclear. Between the trimmed V and J ends, which lost 0 bases and 5 bases, there was a span of 13 bases. The CDR3 has 15 residues. The germline V gene has CDR1 SGHDT and CDR2 YYEEEE. As DNA, the CDR3 is TGTGCCAGCAGCTTGGCCGCGGCTAAAGGAGATACGCAGTATTTT. Its translation: CASSLAAAKGDTQYF. The variable domain in full, completed from reference TRBV5-6 and TRBJ2-3, reads DAGVTQSPTHLIKTRGQQVTLRCSPKSGHDTVSWYQQALGQGPQFIFQYYEEEERQRGNFPDRFSGHQFPNYSSELNVNALLLGDSALYLCASSLAAAKGDTQYFGPGTRLTVL.

V and J are TRBV28 and TRBJ2-3, with 9 bases that match TRBD1. Germline loops: CDR1 MDHEN, CDR2 SYDVKM. The CDR3 length is 15 residues. With V trimmed by 5 bases and J by 5 bases, 8 bases remained unmatched. Written as DNA, the CDR3 is TGTGCCAGCAGTGGTGGGGGACAGGGAGAAGATACGCAGTATTTT. This sequence encodes CASSGGGQGEDTQYF.

The DNA for the CDR3 is TGTGCCAGCAGTGTTTCAGGGGCGAACACCGGGGAGCTGTTTTTT. Its translation is CASSVSGANTGELFF. The chain links TRBV2 to TRBJ2-2; TRBD1 is a possible D gene (6 bases). Germline CDR1 is SNHLY and CDR2 is FYNNEI. V lost 4 bases, J lost 0 bases, and 9 bases lay in between. This CDR3 has 15 residues.

This chain links TRBV11-2 with TRBJ2-3; 10 positions agree with TRBD2. The V and J ends lost 4 bases and 1 base, in that order; junction bases with no gene match: 11. Germline loops: CDR1 SGHAT, CDR2 FQNNGV. This CDR3 has 18 residues. The CDR3 region has the DNA TGTGCCAGCAGCTCCCCTCAGCGGGAGGGCCTTGGCACAGATACGCAGTATTTT. Translated, it gives CASSSPQREGLGTDTQYF.

The V gene is TRBV4-1, the J gene TRBJ2-7; 8 bases match TRBD2. The junction had 4 bases not matched to a gene; V was cut back by 1 base and J by 5 bases. The germline V gene encodes CDR1 MGHRA and CDR2 YSYEKL. The CDR3 has 14 residues. The DNA of the CDR3 is TGCGCCAGCAGCCAAGGGGCGGGGGGCGACGAGCAGTACTTC. Translated, it gives CASSQGAGGDEQYF.

V is TRBV27 and J is TRBJ2-1; maybe TRBD2 (7 bases). CDR3 length equals 14 residues. Germline CDR1 MNHEY, CDR2 SMNVEV (reference sequence). The germline V and J ends were trimmed by 8 bases and 4 bases, with 15 bases remaining between them. The CDR3 sequence is CASGTGGLYNEQFF. The CDR3 DNA reads TGTGCCAGCGGGACGGGGGGCCTATACAATGAGCAGTTCTTC.

The rearrangement joins TRBV5-1 to TRBJ2-5, with 7 bases that match TRBD1. The end of the DNA is better explained by TRBJ2-7, so the J call may be wrong. The germline V gene has CDR1 SGHRS and CDR2 YFSETQ. The CDR3 runs to 13 residues. The CDR3 loop is CASSQGQNYEQYF. The CDR3, as DNA: TGCGCCAGCTCACAGGGACAGAACTACGAGCAGTACTTC.

The rearrangement links TRBV19 to TRBJ1-5; tentative D call: TRBD1 (5 bases). The CDR3 loop spans 17 amino acids. Trimming stripped 1 base from V and 4 bases from J, with 17 bases between. The germline gives CDR1 LNHDA, CDR2 SQIVND (reference sequence). The CDR3 DNA reads TGTGCCAGTAGTATAGTAGGGAGGGGAGGTCAAAATCAGCCCCAGCATTTT. Translated: CASSIVGRGGQNQPQHF. Full variable domain (remainder filled in from reference TRBV19 and TRBJ1-5): DGGITQSPKYLFRKEGQNVTLSCEQNLNHDAMYWYRQDPGQGLRLIYYSQIVNDFQKGDIAEGYSVSREKKESFPLTVTSAQKNPTAFYLCASSIVGRGGQNQPQHFGDGTRLSIL.

The rearrangement joins TRBV11-2 to TRBJ2-4; D might be TRBD1 (7 bases). The CDR3 covers 15 residues. Trimming left V 5 bases short and J 7 bases short, with 18 bases between. Germline V gives CDR1 SGHAT, CDR2 FQNNGV. The CDR3 nucleotides are TGTGCCAGCAGCATATGGGCAGGGGGGACGAACATTCAGTACTTC. This sequence encodes CASSIWAGGTNIQYF.

Regarding this clone: Other DNA variants within this sample encode the same CDR3. The rearrangement links TRBV27 to TRBJ2-7; 7 bases match TRBD2. From germline, CDR1 is MNHEY and CDR2 SMNVEV (reference sequence). This CDR3 is 14 amino acids long. After removal of 2 bases from V and 1 base from J, the junction contained 2 bases not matched to a gene. The CDR3 protein is CASSLRRESYEQYF. In DNA form, the CDR3 reads TGTGCCAGCAGTTTACGGCGGGAGTCCTACGAGCAGTACTTC.

The chain links TRBV4-2 to TRBJ2-7; D is undetermined. This CDR3 is built from 13 residues. Deletions cut 2 bases from V and 3 bases from J, with 8 bases between. Germline-derived CDR1 and CDR2 are LGHNA and YNFKEQ. In DNA form, the CDR3 reads TGTGCCAGCAGCCAATTTAGAAGCTACGAGCAGTACTTC. It translates to CASSQFRSYEQYF.

The chain is built from TRBV4-1 and TRBJ2-7; 8 nucleotides agree with TRBD1. Germline CDR1 MGHRA, CDR2 YSYEKL. V lost 4 bases, J lost 6 bases, and 17 bases stayed unmatched. CDR3 length: 17 residues. The CDR3 DNA is TGCGCCAGCAGCCGCCCGGATCAGGGGGCAGATCGGGGCGAGCAGTACTTC. This encodes CASSRPDQGADRGEQYF.

This clone was seen just once. This chain uses TRBV13 with TRBJ2-1, with 8 bases that match TRBD2. V gave up 10 bases and J gave up 8 bases; unmatched junction bases: 13. The CDR3 is made up of 14 amino acids. Germline V gene data show CDR1 as PRHDT and CDR2 as FYEKMQ (reference sequence). The CDR3 region has the DNA TGTGCCACCACCGGGACTAGGATTTCGGATGAGCAGTTCTTC. Amino acids: CATTGTRISDEQFF. Combining the CDR3 with reference TRBV13 and TRBJ2-1 gives the whole variable domain AAGVIQSPRHLIKEKRETATLKCYPIPRHDTVYWYQQGPGQDPQFLISFYEKMQSDKGSIPDRFSAQQFSDYHSELNMSSLELGDSALYFCATTGTRISDEQFFGPGTRLTVL.

The chain recombines TRBV5-1 with TRBJ1-3, with 10 bases matching TRBD1. In germline, CDR1 is SGHRS, CDR2 YFSETQ. The V and J ends lost 0 bases and 4 bases, in that order; junction bases with no gene match: 7. This CDR3 is 17 amino acids long. CDR3 sequence (DNA): TGCGCCAGCAGCTTGGCCTGGACAGGGGGATCCGGAAACACCATATATTTT. Protein: CASSLAWTGGSGNTIYF.

There are a few counts of this clone. J is TRBJ1-5 and V is TRBV7-6; D gene uncertain. Germline CDR1 is SGHVS and CDR2 is FNYEAQ. V lost 1 base and J 5 bases, leaving 6 bases between the germline ends. There are 13 residues in the CDR3. For the CDR3, the DNA is TGTGCCAGCAGCTTAGTAGAGGATCAGCCCCAGCATTTT. As protein: CASSLVEDQPQHF.

J is TRBJ1-5 and V is TRBV28; D possibly corresponds to TRBD1 (6 bases). The germline V and J ends were trimmed by 4 bases and 0 bases, with 13 bases remaining between them. The CDR3 is 16 amino acids. Looked up from germline, CDR1 is MDHEN and CDR2 is SYDVKM. For the CDR3, the DNA is TGTGCCAGCAGTTCCAGAGGACAGTATAGCAATCAGCCCCAGCATTTT. This codes for CASSSRGQYSNQPQHF.

This sequence joins TRBV15 and TRBJ2-7, with D maybe TRBD2 (6 bases). This CDR3 is built from 15 residues. The germline CDR1 and CDR2 sequences are LNHNV and YYDKDF (reference sequence). V was cut by 0 bases and J by 6 bases, with 15 bases left in between. The CDR3 DNA follows: TGTGCCACCAGCAGAGACGTGGACTCCGGGGGCGAGCAGTACTTC. This gives the protein CATSRDVDSGGEQYF.